This passage covers 2 T cell receptor beta chains from one sample sequenced in a study of T cell repertoires in cytomegalovirus infection. For these receptors, no antigen is known. MiXCR, run by TCRdb on the reads, gives a single entry per CDR3 protein. This sample carries hundreds of thousands of distinct CDR3 sequences, roughly 30% of them seen once, and the ten largest clones take 18%. The source material was cultured PBMCs, sampled from culture after CMV antigen stimulation. These receptors all come from a human donor in good health (CMV status not recorded). Some clones in this sample may be carry-over from other donors' samples.

This chain links TRBV10-3 with TRBJ2-1, with a possible D match to TRBD1 (6 bases). The ends were cut back, 9 bases at V and 5 bases at J, with 11 bases in the middle. The CDR3 runs 12 residues. The germline CDR1 and CDR2 sequences are ENHRY and SYGVKD. The CDR3, as DNA: TGTGCCATAGCAGGGGCAAACAATGAGCAGTTCTTC. Residues: CAIAGANNEQFF.

The rearrangement joins TRBV7-2 to TRBJ2-5; 8 bases agree with TRBD1. The germline V gene encodes CDR1 SGHTA and CDR2 FQGNSA. V trimming: 5 bases; J trimming: 4 bases; junction bases outside the gene matches: 12. CDR3 length: 16 residues. CDR3 sequence: CASSPRLWDRRETQYF. CDR3 nucleotides: TGTGCCAGCAGCCCCCGCTTGTGGGACAGGAGAGAGACCCAGTACTTC. Looking up the rest from reference TRBV7-2 and TRBJ2-5 gives the full variable domain: GAGVSQSPSNKVTEKGKDVELRCDPISGHTALYWYRQSLGQGLEFLIYFQGNSAPDKSGLPSDRFSAERTGGSVSTLTIQRTQQEDSAVYLCASSPRLWDRRETQYFGPGTRLLVL.